Each of the 4 T cell receptor beta chains below was sequenced from the same sample in a study of T cell responses to AZD1222 COVID-19 vaccine. Libraries were prepared by immunoSEQ multiplex PCR; TCRdb keeps only in-frame clonotypes and omits some of them. The sample has 160,000 or so clones; about 91% are singletons. This material consisted of peripheral blood, taken on day 0 of AZD1222 vaccination. These receptors were collected from an adult in good health.

The chain has TRBV12-3 or TRBV12-4 and TRBJ2-2, with a tentative D call TRBD1 (5 bases). This CDR3 is built from 13 residues. Trimming left V 4 bases short and J 4 bases short, with 7 bases between. The CDR3 loop is CASSSQGTGELFF. The CDR3 nucleotides are TGTGCCAGCAGTTCCCAGGGCACCGGGGAGCTGTTTTTT.

This clone was detected only a few times. The chain carries TRBV6-5 and TRBJ2-7; 8 nucleotides line up with TRBD1. The CDR3 totals 15 residues. Losses at the gene ends were 9 bases for V and 2 bases for J; bases not matched to a gene: 12. In germline, CDR1 is MNHEY, CDR2 SVGAGI. The CDR3 region has the DNA TGTGCCAGTCAACAGGGGGGAAAACCGACCTACGAGCAGTACTTC. This gives the protein CASQQGGKPTYEQYF.

This clone appeared a single time. This chain joins TRBV4-2 and TRBJ2-3; TRBD1 or TRBD2 may be the D gene (5 bases each). The germline V and J ends were trimmed by 0 bases and 0 bases, with 13 bases remaining between them. This CDR3 spans 17 amino acids. The V gene's germline CDR1 is LGHNA and CDR2 YNFKEQ. CDR3 DNA: TGTGCCAGCAGCCAAGATTATGGGGGAGCTAGCACAGATACGCAGTATTTT. Protein product: CASSQDYGGASTDTQYF.

The genes are TRBV2 and TRBJ2-1, with TRBD2 identical over 7 bases. The CDR3 has 16 residues. Germline CDR1 is SNHLY and CDR2 is FYNNEI. The V and J ends lost 3 bases and 10 bases, in that order; junction bases with no gene match: 15. Written as DNA, the CDR3 is TGTGCCAGCAGTGATCGTCTGGCTAGCGCGGGAGTCGAGCAGTTCTTC. The encoded protein is CASSDRLASAGVEQFF.